The 21 T cell receptor beta chains listed next were all sequenced from one sample in a study of blood T cell repertoires in COVID-19. The table came from immunoSEQ multiplex PCR; TCRdb's copy has only in-frame clones and leaves some out. The sample contains more than 200,000 clones, nearly 90% of which appear only once. Sequencing used peripheral blood. Receptor source: a man aged 18 to 30 with active or convalescent COVID-19.

The V gene is TRBV4-3, the J gene TRBJ2-3; TRBD2 matches at 7 bases. This CDR3 has 17 residues. J lost 0 bases, V lost 0 bases, and 6 bases had no gene match. The germline V gene has CDR1 LGHNA and CDR2 YSLEER. The CDR3 nucleotides read TGCGCCAGCAGCCAAGAAGGGCCAGCGGGGAGCACAGATACGCAGTATTTT. Its protein product is CASSQEGPAGSTDTQYF.

In nucleotides, the CDR3 is TGTGCCAGCAGCTTAGAACCAGCGAGGGCCAACGTCCTGACTTTC. Its protein product is CASSLEPARANVLTF. The chain is built from TRBV7-8 and TRBJ2-6; no firm D call. The CDR3 runs 15 residues. The germline V and J ends were trimmed by 1 base and 5 bases, with 9 bases remaining between them. Germline-derived CDR1 and CDR2 are SGHVS and FQNEAQ.

This clone occurred a few times. Other DNA sequences in the sample encode the same CDR3. The J gene is TRBJ1-2, the V gene TRBV4-3; 7 bases align to TRBD1. Germline loops: CDR1 LGHNA, CDR2 YSLEER. CDR3 length: 14 residues. Trimming took 1 base from V and 4 from J; bases not matched to a gene: 3. The CDR3 is CASSQGQGSYGYTF. CDR3 DNA sequence: TGCGCCAGCAGCCAAGGACAGGGATCCTATGGCTACACCTTC.

The chain has TRBV18 and TRBJ1-5, with a tentative D call TRBD1 (6 bases). Germline loops: CDR1 KGHSH, CDR2 LQKENI. V dropped 6 bases and J dropped 6 bases, with 12 bases sitting between them. The CDR3 totals 13 residues. DNA of the CDR3: TGTGCCAGCTCGCCTGACAGGTCTCAGCCCCAGCATTTT. It specifies CASSPDRSQPQHF.

V is TRBV7-6 and J is TRBJ1-4, with 8 positions matching TRBD1. The CDR3 extends over 17 amino acids. The ends lost 4 bases at V and 0 bases at J; junction bases unmatched: 7. Looked up from germline, CDR1 is SGHVS and CDR2 is FNYEAQ. The CDR3 DNA follows: TGTGCCAGCAGCTCCCCGACAGGGGCCACAACTAATGAAAAACTGTTTTTT. It encodes CASSSPTGATTNEKLFF.

V and J are TRBV5-6 and TRBJ1-1; TRBD1 matches at 8 bases. The CDR3 sequence is 13 residues long. Germline assignment: CDR1 SGHDT and CDR2 YYEEEE. J lost 3 bases, V lost 7 bases, and 5 bases had no gene match. CDR3 nucleotides: TGTGCCAGCTGGACAGGGAAGGACACTGAAGCTTTCTTT. It is translated as CASWTGKDTEAFF.

Only one count was recorded for this clone. The chain couples TRBV4-3 to TRBJ1-5; D is perhaps TRBD1 (5 bases). Trimming shortened V by 0 bases and J by 7 bases, and 7 bases separated the two germline ends. Germline CDR1 and CDR2: LGHNA and YSLEER. The CDR3 is made up of 13 amino acids. The CDR3 sequence is CASSQDQGQPQHF. For the CDR3, the DNA is TGCGCCAGCAGCCAAGATCAGGGACAGCCCCAGCATTTT.

The chain joins TRBV19 to TRBJ1-2; maybe TRBD1 (5 bases). This CDR3 comprises 12 residues. V lost 9 bases and J lost 0, with 8 bases in between. Germline V gene sequence: CDR1 LNHDA, CDR2 SQIVND (reference sequence). The DNA of the CDR3 is TGTGCCAGCCAGGACACTAACTATGGCTACACCTTC. It specifies CASQDTNYGYTF.

The gene calls are TRBV6-6 and TRBJ2-3, with D maybe TRBD1 (6 bases). Trimming shortened V by 1 base and J by 3 bases, and 11 bases separated the two germline ends. The germline V gene encodes CDR1 MNHNY and CDR2 SVGAGI (reference sequence). The CDR3 is 15 residues long. CDR3 region: CASSYLFQGTDTQYF. The DNA of the CDR3 is TGTGCCAGCAGTTACTTATTTCAGGGGACAGATACGCAGTATTTT.

The rearrangement joins TRBV10-2 to TRBJ1-1; TRBD1 agrees at 7 bases. Germline CDR1 and CDR2: WSHSY and SAAADI. V was clipped by 6 bases and J by 1 base; unmatched bases: 5. The CDR3 runs 14 residues. The CDR3 loop is CASRKGGQNTEAFF. The CDR3 DNA is TGCGCCAGCAGGAAAGGGGGCCAGAACACTGAAGCTTTCTTT.

The V and J genes are TRBV19 and TRBJ2-3, with a weak D call TRBD1 (6 bases). This CDR3 is built from 15 residues. V gave up 5 bases and J gave up 0 bases, with 12 bases separating them. Germline assignment: CDR1 LNHDA and CDR2 SQIVND (reference sequence). The CDR3 sequence: CASSPSTGSTDTQYF. CDR3 in DNA: TGTGCCAGTAGTCCCTCGACAGGAAGCACAGATACGCAGTATTTT.

This chain connects TRBV19 to TRBJ1-5; TRBD1 might be the D (5 bases). Trimming removed 5 bases at V and 6 bases at J, with 14 bases between. The CDR3 sequence is 14 residues long. Germline CDR1 reads LNHDA; CDR2 reads SQIVND (reference sequence). As DNA, the CDR3 is TGTGCCAGTAGTTCGGACAAGTCGTCTCAGCCCCAGCATTTT. Its protein product is CASSSDKSSQPQHF.

This rearrangement joins TRBV18 to TRBJ1-6; D might be TRBD1 (5 bases). Germline-derived CDR1 and CDR2 are KGHSH and LQKENI. V was cut by 3 bases and J by 6 bases, with 12 bases left in between. The CDR3 is made up of 15 amino acids. The CDR3: CASSPEAGINSPLHF. CDR3 sequence (DNA): TGTGCCAGCTCACCCGAGGCAGGGATTAATTCACCCCTCCACTTT.

This clone was recorded only once. This chain uses TRBV3-1 (or the pseudogene TRBV3-2) with TRBJ1-1; D is possibly TRBD1 (5 bases). This CDR3 has 16 amino acids. Germline V gene data show CDR1 as LGHDT and CDR2 as YNNKEL (reference sequence). V was shortened by 2 bases and J by 1 base, with 14 bases between the two germline ends. The CDR3 coding sequence is TGTGCCAGCAGCCAATTGCTGTCACAGGCGAACACTGAAGCTTTCTTT. Amino acid sequence: CASSQLLSQANTEAFF.

The V and J genes are TRBV5-6 and TRBJ2-1; 11 bases fit TRBD2. CDR1 is SGHDT, CDR2 YYEEEE, per germline. This CDR3 region has 16 residues. Losses at the gene ends were 4 bases for V and 6 bases for J; bases not matched to a gene: 9. In DNA, the CDR3 is TGTGCCAGCAGCAATACGCTACTAGCGGGAGTCAATGAGCAGTTCTTC. The encoded protein is CASSNTLLAGVNEQFF.

The chain uses TRBV7-9 and TRBJ2-5; 10 bases align to TRBD1. The length of the CDR3 is 17 residues. Germline V lookup: CDR1 SEHNR, CDR2 FQNEAQ (reference sequence). The V gene end was trimmed by 1 base and the J gene end by 0 bases; junction bases not matched to a gene: 5. The CDR3 DNA sequence: TGTGCCAGCAGCTTAGTCGTGGGACAGGGGTACCAAGAGACCCAGTACTTC. Amino acid sequence: CASSLVVGQGYQETQYF.

Only one count was recorded for this clone. V is TRBV9 and J is TRBJ2-5; TRBD1 agrees at 7 bases. In germline, CDR1 is SGDLS, CDR2 YYNGEE. The trim removed 4 bases at V and 4 bases at J, leaving 4 bases unmatched. This CDR3 contains 13 residues. The CDR3 nucleotides read TGTGCCAGCAGCTCCCGACAGGGAGAGACCCAGTACTTC. This encodes CASSSRQGETQYF.

J is TRBJ1-2 and V is TRBV4-1; D gene unclear. CDR3 size: 16 residues. Trimming pared 8 bases from V and 1 base from J, leaving 20 bases between. Looked up from germline, CDR1 is MGHRA and CDR2 is YSYEKL. This CDR3 reads CASSVLVTNLNYGYTF. CDR3 in DNA: TGCGCCAGCTCAGTCCTCGTAACAAACCTTAACTATGGCTACACCTTC.

The CDR3 nucleotides are TGTGCCAGCAGCCAAGATCAGGGGGGCAGGGAAGCTTTCTTT. It codes for CASSQDQGGREAFF. The chain links TRBV3-1 (or the pseudogene TRBV3-2) to TRBJ1-1; 7 bases are a match to TRBD1. The trim removed 0 bases at V and 8 bases at J, leaving 6 bases unmatched. The CDR3 has 14 residues. CDR1 and CDR2 (germline): LGHDT, YNNKEL (reference sequence).

The V and J genes are TRBV29-1 and TRBJ2-2, with 7 bases fitting TRBD1. Germline CDR1 reads SQVTM; CDR2 reads ANQGSEA. The CDR3 extends over 16 amino acids. The V and J ends lost 4 bases and 4 bases, in that order; junction bases with no gene match: 12. The CDR3 DNA reads as TGCAGCGTTGCTACTTCCGGGGACAGAAGCACCGGGGAGCTGTTTTTT. It yields the protein CSVATSGDRSTGELFF.

CDR3 nucleotides: TGTGCCAGCAGCCAAGAAGGGACAGCTAGCTCTGGAAACACCATATATTTT. This codes for CASSQEGTASSGNTIYF. The rearrangement uses TRBV4-2 and TRBJ1-3; 7 nucleotides line up with TRBD1. The germline V gene has CDR1 LGHNA and CDR2 YNFKEQ. This CDR3 comprises 17 residues. The V and J ends lost 0 bases and 0 bases, in that order; junction bases with no gene match: 5.